This T cell receptor (beta chain) is from a study of blood T cell repertoires in COVID-19. Study-wide context: Researchers got acute and convalescent COVID-19 samples from the United States, Italy and Spain.

V was clipped by 5 bases and J by 1 base; unmatched bases: 3. The CDR3 loop spans 15 amino acids. Per the germline V gene, CDR1 is SGHTA and CDR2 is FQGTGA. Per the authors' pipeline: Amplified reference gene primers provided the basis for estimating nucleated cell counts. TCRdb's copy holds only in-frame clones and misses some; the assay was immunoSEQ multiplex PCR. V, J and clone size derive from that table, while D and trimming were established from the DNA sequence. The sample lists about 400,000 clones, more than 75% occurring once. The rearrangement joins TRBV7-3 to TRBJ2-5; TRBD2 aligns across 11 bases. The specimen was peripheral blood. The TCR sequence derives from a human donor in a cohort sampled during active COVID-19. CDR3 nucleotides: TGTGCCAGCAGCCCTAGCGGGGGGCTCCAAGAGACCCAGTACTTC. The encoded protein is CASSPSGGLQETQYF.